The entry below describes one TCR beta chain. Its antigen is still unknown. The sample originates from a study of T-cell memory formation after mild COVID-19. Looking at the study overall: Largely, the TCR clusters proved donor specific. General study results and limits: A balance of CD4 and CD8 characterized clones contracting day 15 to 85, whereas later expanders leaned CD4+.

5'RACE with constant-segment primers built TCRalpha and TCRbeta cDNA libraries with UMIs. MiXCR was run by TCRdb on the 5' RACE reads, yielding one entry per CDR3 protein. The sample yields roughly 49,000 distinct CDR3 sequences, roughly a quarter seen once. This CDR3 is built from 15 residues. Trimming shortened V by 5 bases and J by 0 bases, and 11 bases separated the two germline ends. Germline CDR1 and CDR2: MNHEY and SVGAGI. This chain links TRBV6-5 with TRBJ1-3; maybe TRBD1 (5 bases). This sequence originates from a man between 18 and 29 years old who had mild COVID-19 (a few samples of this study predate the infection). Cell type and time point are not known. The sequenced sample was PBMCs or a T cell subset sorted from them (not recorded which). The CDR3: CASSTSQVSGNTIYF. The CDR3 DNA is TGTGCCAGCAGTACCTCACAGGTCTCTGGAAACACCATATATTTT.